This entry lists 23 T cell receptor beta chains sequenced from one sample in a study of T cells in Graves' hyperthyroidism and ophthalmopathy. TCR beta CDR3 regions were amplified from RNA. First-round RT-PCR targeting the TCR CDR3 was performed with the HTBI primer set. TCRdb reanalysed the multiplex PCR reads using MiXCR and keeps one entry per CDR3 protein. The table records almost 350,000 distinct CDR3 sequences, 15% to 20% of them present only once. What was sequenced was blood. These receptor sequences come from a woman aged 40 to 55 with Graves' ophthalmopathy.

This clonotype has at least ten counts. The V call is TRBV28, the J call TRBJ2-2, with D unclear. Germline CDR1 reads MDHEN; CDR2 reads SYDVKM. CDR3 length: 16 amino acids. The V end was cut by 7 bases, the J end by 4 bases, with 19 bases between. The CDR3 region is CASKTSPAYFTGELFF. CDR3 bases: TGTGCCAGCAAGACCTCGCCGGCCTACTTCACCGGGGAGCTGTTTTTT.

In this sample, this clonotype turned up many times. The rearrangement links TRBV19 to TRBJ1-5; D not resolved. The V end lost 0 bases, the J end lost 6 bases, and 9 bases lay between the germline ends. The germline CDR1 and CDR2 sequences are LNHDA and SQIVND (reference sequence). The CDR3 is 14 amino acids. CDR3 loop: CASSIDAVSQPQHF. CDR3 bases: TGTGCCAGTAGTATAGATGCGGTCAGTCAGCCCCAGCATTTT.

This clonotype was detected many times. Germline and junction disagree at one end, which may indicate a read error. The J gene is TRBJ1-1, the V gene TRBV5-1; possible D gene TRBD1, 6 bases. The V gene's germline CDR1 is SGHRS and CDR2 YFSETQ. This CDR3 is built from 14 residues. The CDR3 nucleotides read TGTGCCAGCAGCTCAGGACAGTTGAACACTGAAGCTTTCTTT. It is translated as CASSSGQLNTEAFF.

In this sample, this clonotype turned up many times. The rearrangement joins TRBV5-1 to TRBJ2-3; D is unclear. Trimming stripped 4 bases from V and 5 bases from J, with 11 bases between. CDR3 length: 13 amino acids. Germline CDR1 SGHRS, CDR2 YFSETQ. CDR3 DNA: TGCGCCAGCAGCCCAACCTTTAGAGATACGCAGTATTTT. Amino acid sequence: CASSPTFRDTQYF.

In this sample, this clonotype turned up many times. The chain joins TRBV14 to TRBJ2-5; unclear D gene. CDR3 length equals 13 residues. Between the trimmed V and J ends, which lost 6 bases and 0 bases, there was a span of 8 bases. Per germline, CDR1 SGHDN and CDR2 FVKESK. The CDR3 DNA follows: TGTGCCAGCAGTCGCCGGAACCAAGAGACCCAGTACTTC. This encodes CASSRRNQETQYF.

This clonotype was seen at least ten times. The rearrangement uses TRBV6-5 and TRBJ1-2; D is ambiguous. The CDR3 loop spans 13 amino acids. V lost 2 bases and J 8 bases, leaving 12 bases between the germline ends. CDR1 and CDR2 (germline): MNHEY, SVGAGI. CDR3 nucleotide sequence: TGTGCCAGCAGTTACGGTGGGCTAGGGGGCTACACCTTC. It encodes CASSYGGLGGYTF.

This clonotype was recorded at least ten times. Here the CDR3 DNA reads TGTGCCAGCAGCTTAGCGCCGGGGCGAAAGAATGGCTACACCTTC. Translating it yields CASSLAPGRKNGYTF. V gene TRBV7-9 combines with J gene TRBJ1-2, with D possibly matching TRBD1 (5 bases). The CDR3 has 15 amino acids. Trimming cost V 0 bases and J 6 bases, with 14 bases left between them. Germline loops: CDR1 SEHNR, CDR2 FQNEAQ (reference sequence).

At least ten counts were recorded for this clonotype. The chain couples TRBV28 to TRBJ2-7; 8 positions agree with TRBD2. Trimming cost V 5 bases and J 1 base; bases outside gene matches: 16. CDR3 length: 18 residues. The germline gives CDR1 MDHEN, CDR2 SYDVKM. CDR3 loop: CASSPGLAVPSRSYEQYF. The CDR3 DNA reads TGTGCCAGCAGTCCCGGACTAGCTGTCCCTAGTAGGTCCTACGAGCAGTACTTC.

This clonotype was recorded at least ten times. The chain combines TRBV27 with TRBJ1-1, with D possibly being TRBD1 (5 bases). This CDR3 is 15 amino acids long. With 6 bases removed from V and 9 bases from J, the gap between germline ends came to 23 bases. Germline CDR1 is MNHEY and CDR2 is SMNVEV (reference sequence). CDR3 region: CASRSRGNRFKQAFF. CDR3 DNA: TGTGCCAGCAGGTCACGGGGCAACCGCTTTAAACAAGCTTTCTTT.

Ten or more counts support this clonotype. V and J are TRBV30 and TRBJ2-7, with TRBD2 as a possible D gene (6 bases). Germline V lookup: CDR1 GTSNPN, CDR2 SVGIG (reference sequence). CDR3 size: 15 residues. V gave up 1 base and J gave up 2 bases, with 15 bases separating them. The CDR3 reads CAWSGYETRAYEQYF. The CDR3 nucleotides are TGTGCCTGGAGTGGTTATGAGACTAGGGCCTACGAGCAGTACTTC.

The count of this clonotype is one. V is TRBV6-5 and J is TRBJ1-5; D gene uncertain. Germline-derived CDR1 and CDR2 are MNHEY and SVGAGI. The V end lost 0 bases, the J end lost 4 bases, and 7 bases lay between the germline ends. This CDR3 spans 14 amino acids. The CDR3 sequence: CASSYSITNQPQHF. Here the CDR3 DNA reads TGTGCCAGCAGTTACTCGATCACTAATCAGCCCCAGCATTTT.

In its sample, this clonotype was seen a few times. It may be a read error: a sequence one base away is much more abundant. This is likely a read error, given that the CDR3 carries no conserved phenylalanine or tryptophan at its end. The genes are TRBV28 and TRBJ2-2; the D gene is possibly TRBD2 (7 bases). Trimming removed 6 bases from V and 4 bases from J, with 18 bases in between. Germline CDR1 reads MDHEN; CDR2 reads SYDVKM. The CDR3 length is 16 residues. CDR3 sequence (DNA): TGTGCCAGCAGCCGAATGGGGGGGGCTGGCACCGGGGAGCTGTTTCTT. Residues: CASSRMGGAGTGELFL.

This clonotype was seen at least ten times. The V and J genes are TRBV7-9 and TRBJ2-7; 7 bases align to TRBD1. The germline gives CDR1 SEHNR, CDR2 FQNEAQ (reference sequence). V lost 5 bases to trimming and J lost 3 bases; unmatched junction nucleotides: 7. CDR3 length: 14 amino acids. DNA for the CDR3: TGTGCCAGCAGCAGCGTGGGACAGAGCTACGAGCAGTACTTC. Translation gives CASSSVGQSYEQYF.

This clonotype came up many times. The J gene is TRBJ1-1, the V gene TRBV13; 7 bases map to TRBD1. V dropped 2 bases and J dropped 4; count of bases not matched to a gene: 10. This CDR3 is built from 16 residues. Germline CDR1 is PRHDT and CDR2 is FYEKMQ (reference sequence). The CDR3 region has the DNA TGTGCCAGCAGCTTACCGGACCTACAGGGGATCACTGAAGCTTTCTTT. Its translation: CASSLPDLQGITEAFF. The full variable domain, completed using reference TRBV13 and TRBJ1-1, is AAGVIQSPRHLIKEKRETATLKCYPIPRHDTVYWYQQGPGQDPQFLISFYEKMQSDKGSIPDRFSAQQFSDYHSELNMSSLELGDSALYFCASSLPDLQGITEAFFGQGTRLTVV.

This clonotype was seen at least ten times. V and J are TRBV2 and TRBJ2-5; TRBD2 aligns across 8 bases. The germline CDR1 and CDR2 sequences are SNHLY and FYNNEI. J lost 5 bases, V lost 7 bases, and 6 bases had no gene match. This CDR3 is built from 13 residues. The CDR3 DNA sequence: TGTGCCAGCAAGCGGGGGTCCGGGGAGACCCAGTACTTC. This codes for CASKRGSGETQYF.

This clonotype has ten or more counts. V gene TRBV27 combines with J gene TRBJ1-3; D is uncertain. The CDR3 contains 14 residues. The germline V and J ends were trimmed by 6 bases and 4 bases, with 13 bases remaining between them. Germline CDR1 and CDR2: MNHEY and SMNVEV (reference sequence). In nucleotides, the CDR3 is TGTGCCAGCAGAGGGAAATCCATAGGAAACACCATATATTTT. Translated: CASRGKSIGNTIYF.

This clonotype was seen at least ten times. This chain joins TRBV11-2 and TRBJ2-7; tentative D call: TRBD2 (7 bases). With 7 bases removed from V and 6 bases from J, the gap between germline ends came to 25 bases. Germline CDR1 and CDR2: SGHAT and FQNNGV. This CDR3 is 16 amino acids long. The CDR3 loop is CASKFEGGDSKSEQYF. For the CDR3, the DNA is TGTGCCAGCAAATTCGAGGGGGGGGACTCCAAGTCCGAGCAGTACTTC.

This clonotype was recorded many times. V gene TRBV11-1 combines with J gene TRBJ2-7; D perhaps matches TRBD2 (5 bases). V lost 5 bases and J lost 5, with 10 bases in between. Germline V gives CDR1 SGHAT, CDR2 FQDESV (reference sequence). The CDR3 is 12 amino acids. CDR3 in DNA: TGTGCCAGCAGCCCCCGGAGGAACGAGCAGTACTTC. Translating it yields CASSPRRNEQYF.

This clonotype was observed many times. This chain joins TRBV20-1 and TRBJ1-1; D not certain. The germline V gene encodes CDR1 DFQATT and CDR2 SNEGSKA (reference sequence). CDR3 length: 15 residues. V was cut by 4 bases and J by 1 base, with 16 bases left in between. CDR3: CSATPWKGKNTEAFF. The CDR3 coding sequence is TGCAGTGCTACCCCGTGGAAAGGGAAGAACACTGAAGCTTTCTTT.

At least ten counts were recorded for this clonotype. The chain employs TRBV28 and TRBJ1-2; D perhaps matches TRBD1 (6 bases). Trimming stripped 2 bases from V and 1 base from J, with 8 bases between. The CDR3 totals 14 residues. In germline, CDR1 is MDHEN, CDR2 SYDVKM. The CDR3 protein is CASSLDRNNYGYTF. The CDR3 DNA sequence: TGTGCCAGCAGTTTAGACAGGAATAACTATGGCTACACCTTC.

This clonotype came up many times. The rearrangement joins TRBV6-2 or TRBV6-3 to TRBJ2-2; 9 bases match TRBD2. V lost 7 bases to trimming and J lost 3 bases; unmatched junction nucleotides: 9. The CDR3 spans 16 residues. Germline values: CDR1 MNHEY, CDR2 SVGEGT. CDR3 protein: CASTAGTSFDTGELFF. In nucleotides, the CDR3 is TGTGCCAGCACCGCTGGGACTAGCTTTGACACCGGGGAGCTGTTTTTT.

Ten or more counts support this clonotype. The gene calls are TRBV12-3 or TRBV12-4 and TRBJ2-4, with TRBD2 identical over 16 bases. The CDR3 is 14 residues long. V lost 6 bases, J lost 9 bases, and 2 bases stayed unmatched. The CDR3 DNA reads TGTGCCAGCAGGGGGACTAGCGGGAGGGTCATTCAGTACTTC. This gives the protein CASRGTSGRVIQYF.

This clonotype was counted many times. In DNA, the CDR3 is TGCAGTGCTCTCCTACGGGGGGGCCTTAACTATGGCTACACCTTC. Translation gives CSALLRGGLNYGYTF. This chain uses TRBV20-1 with TRBJ1-2; D is perhaps TRBD1 (6 bases). Germline V gene sequence: CDR1 DFQATT, CDR2 SNEGSKA (reference sequence). The V gene lost 5 bases and the J gene lost 1 base, with 17 bases spanning the gap. CDR3 length equals 15 residues.